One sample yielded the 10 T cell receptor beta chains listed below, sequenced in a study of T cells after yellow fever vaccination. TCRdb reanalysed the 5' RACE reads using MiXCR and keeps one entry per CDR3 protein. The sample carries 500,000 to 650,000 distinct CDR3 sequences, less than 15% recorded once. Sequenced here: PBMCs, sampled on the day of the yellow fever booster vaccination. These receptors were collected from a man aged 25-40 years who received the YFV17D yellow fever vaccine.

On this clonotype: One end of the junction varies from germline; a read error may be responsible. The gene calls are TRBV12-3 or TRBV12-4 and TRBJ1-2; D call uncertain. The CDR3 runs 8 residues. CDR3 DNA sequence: TGTGCCAGCAGTCCTCGGGACTTC. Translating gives CASSPRDF.

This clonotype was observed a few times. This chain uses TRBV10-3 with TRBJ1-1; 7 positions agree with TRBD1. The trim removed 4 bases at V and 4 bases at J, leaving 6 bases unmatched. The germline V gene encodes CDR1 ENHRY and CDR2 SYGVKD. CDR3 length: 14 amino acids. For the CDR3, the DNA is TGTGCCATCAGTGCTCAGGGGGGGGCCACTGAAGCTTTCTTT. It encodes CAISAQGGATEAFF.

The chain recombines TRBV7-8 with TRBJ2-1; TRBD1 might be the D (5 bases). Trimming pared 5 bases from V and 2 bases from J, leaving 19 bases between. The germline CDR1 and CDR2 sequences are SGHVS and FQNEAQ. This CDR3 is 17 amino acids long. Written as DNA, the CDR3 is TGTGCCAGCAGCCCCCTTAATAGCAGGGCCGCCTACAATGAGCAGTTCTTC. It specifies CASSPLNSRAAYNEQFF.

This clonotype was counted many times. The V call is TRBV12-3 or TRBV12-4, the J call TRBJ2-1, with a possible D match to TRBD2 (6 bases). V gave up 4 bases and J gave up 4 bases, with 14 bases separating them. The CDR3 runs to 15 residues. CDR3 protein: CASSSGTREYNEQFF. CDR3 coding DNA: TGTGCCAGCAGTTCCGGGACGCGGGAATACAATGAGCAGTTCTTC.

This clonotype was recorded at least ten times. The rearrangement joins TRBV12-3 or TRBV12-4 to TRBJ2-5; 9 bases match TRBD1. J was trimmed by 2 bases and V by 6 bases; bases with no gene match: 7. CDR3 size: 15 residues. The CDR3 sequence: CASRQSGQGQETQYF. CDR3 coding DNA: TGTGCCAGCAGGCAGTCGGGACAGGGTCAAGAGACCCAGTACTTC.

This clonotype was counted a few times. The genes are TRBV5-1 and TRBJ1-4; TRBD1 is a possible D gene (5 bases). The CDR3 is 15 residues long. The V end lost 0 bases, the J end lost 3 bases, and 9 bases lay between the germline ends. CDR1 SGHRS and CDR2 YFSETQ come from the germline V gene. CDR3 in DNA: TGCGCCAGCAGCTTGGTCGGGGGAGCTAATGAAAAACTGTTTTTT. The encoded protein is CASSLVGGANEKLFF.

CDR3 sequence reads: CASSLVAGRTYEQYF. CDR3 sequence (DNA): TGTGCCAGCAGCTTAGTTGCGGGAAGAACCTACGAGCAGTACTTC. This chain connects TRBV11-2 to TRBJ2-7; D is perhaps TRBD2 (6 bases). The CDR3 is 15 amino acids. V was pared by 1 base and J by 2 bases, with 12 bases between. The germline V gene has CDR1 SGHAT and CDR2 FQNNGV.

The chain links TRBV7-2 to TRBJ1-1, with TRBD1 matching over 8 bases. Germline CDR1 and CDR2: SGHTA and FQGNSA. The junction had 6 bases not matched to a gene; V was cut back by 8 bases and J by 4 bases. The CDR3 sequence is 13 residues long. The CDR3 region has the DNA TGTGCCAGCGCCAGGGGGCGAGTCACTGAAGCTTTCTTT. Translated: CASARGRVTEAFF.

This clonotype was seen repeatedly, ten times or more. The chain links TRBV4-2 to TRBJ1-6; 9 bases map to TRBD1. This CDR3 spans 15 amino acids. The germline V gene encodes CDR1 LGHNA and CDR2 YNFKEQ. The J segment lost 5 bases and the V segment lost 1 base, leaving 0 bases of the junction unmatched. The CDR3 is CASSQGTGDNSPLHF. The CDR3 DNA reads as TGTGCCAGCAGCCAAGGGACAGGGGATAATTCACCCCTCCACTTT.

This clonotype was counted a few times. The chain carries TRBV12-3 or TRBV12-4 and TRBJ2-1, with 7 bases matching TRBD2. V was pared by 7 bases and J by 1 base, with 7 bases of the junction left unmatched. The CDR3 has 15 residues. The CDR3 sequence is CASNPPRGSYNEQFF. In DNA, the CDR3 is TGTGCCAGCAACCCCCCGCGGGGGTCCTACAATGAGCAGTTCTTC.